Presented here are 10 T cell receptor beta chains from one specimen sequenced in a study of T cells in women clearing cervical HPV infection. Produced via immunoSEQ multiplex PCR; TCRdb's table is partial and in-frame only. This listing includes 35,000 to 45,000 clones. The specimen sequenced was blood buffy coat. These TCRs come from a woman between 18 and 70 years old with a cervical HPV16 infection that either progressed to CIN3+ or cleared (not recorded which).

To note about this clone: Read sequence stops 3 residues before the CDR3 end, and the germline J gene provides the missing end. J is TRBJ2-2 and V is TRBV7-3; 10 bases line up with TRBD2. CDR1 and CDR2 (germline): SGHTA, FQGTGA. The V and J ends lost 5 bases and 0 bases, in that order; junction bases with no gene match: 6. The CDR3 is made up of 17 amino acids. CDR3 DNA (partial): TGTGCCAGCAGCCTCAACGGACTAGCGGCGAACACCGGGGAG. It encodes CASSLNGLAANTGE. Given in full, the CDR3 is CASSLNGLAANTGELFF.

Points on this clone: The read finishes 3 residues shy of the CDR3 end, and the germline J gene is used to complete it. This chain links TRBV2 with TRBJ1-2; D may be TRBD1 (5 bases). Germline-derived CDR1 and CDR2 are SNHLY and FYNNEI. CDR3 length equals 13 residues. V was shortened by 3 bases and J by 5 bases, with 10 bases between the two germline ends. CDR3 sequence reads: CASSDSGLYGYTF. The DNA read from the CDR3 is TGTGCCAGCAGTGACTCAGGGCTTTATGGC.

With regard to this clone: The read ends 3 residues before the CDR3 terminus; that terminus is restored from the germline J gene. This chain links TRBV5-1 with TRBJ2-3; TRBD2 agrees at 15 bases. Germline V gene sequence: CDR1 SGHRS, CDR2 YFSETQ. The CDR3 totals 16 residues. The CDR3 DNA, read in part, is TGCGCCAGCAGCTCTGGACTAGCGGGAGGGCGTGAGACG. Amino acids: CASSSGLAGGRET. The CDR3 in full is CASSSGLAGGRETQYF.

Notes on this clone: The read ends 3 residues shy of where the CDR3 ends; the end is completed using the germline J gene. The chain employs TRBV6-2 or TRBV6-3 and TRBJ2-1, with 9 bases aligning to TRBD2. The length of the CDR3 is 15 residues. The V segment lost 4 bases and the J segment 5 bases; nucleotides outside the gene matches: 6. Germline CDR1 and CDR2: MNHEY and SVGEGT. CDR3: CASSSAGGPDNEQFF. The CDR3 DNA, read in part, is TGTGCCAGCAGTTCAGCGGGAGGCCCAGACAATGAG.

Of note for this clone: The read comes to an end 3 residues before the CDR3 does, leaving the germline J gene to fill in the end. The V and J genes are TRBV14 and TRBJ1-1, with 8 nucleotides matching TRBD1. This CDR3 contains 15 residues. V gave up 5 bases and J gave up 5 bases; unmatched junction bases: 10. Per the germline V gene, CDR1 is SGHDN and CDR2 is FVKESK. The DNA read from the CDR3 is TGTGCCAGCAGCGACCTCAGGGGGCGGGGGACTGAA. Amino acids: CASSDLRGRGTE. The entire CDR3 reads CASSDLRGRGTEAFF.

Turning to this clone: The read falls 3 residues short of the CDR3 end, and the missing part is taken from the germline J gene. V is TRBV2 and J is TRBJ1-1; D is unresolved. CDR3 length: 15 amino acids. Per the germline V gene, CDR1 is SNHLY and CDR2 is FYNNEI. V lost 2 bases, J lost 0 bases, and 10 bases lay in between. The DNA read from the CDR3 is TGTGCCAGCAGTGAACCCCAGGCCATGAACACTGAA. It yields the protein CASSEPQAMNTE. In full, the CDR3 is CASSEPQAMNTEAFF.

In regard to this clone: The read falls 3 residues short of the CDR3 end, and the missing part is taken from the germline J gene. The rearrangement links TRBV7-9 to TRBJ2-3; D unclear. Germline V gene lookup returns CDR1 SEHNR and CDR2 FQNEAQ (reference sequence). The CDR3 runs to 11 residues. The chain's CDR3 is CASSLDQTQYF. The sequenced part of the CDR3 DNA is TGTGCCAGCAGCTTAGATCAGACG. The full variable domain, rest sourced from reference TRBV7-9 and TRBJ2-3, is DTGVSQNPRHKITKRGQNVTFRCDPISEHNRLYWYRQTLGQGPEFLTYFQNEAQLEKSRLLSDRFSAERPKGSFSTLEIQRTEQGDSAMYLCASSLDQTQYFGPGTRLTVL.

With regard to this clone: The read ends 3 residues shy of where the CDR3 ends; the end is completed using the germline J gene. The chain combines TRBV12-3 or TRBV12-4 with TRBJ2-3; 12 bases are shared with TRBD2. The CDR3 covers 15 residues. Trimming took 3 bases from V and 3 from J; bases not matched to a gene: 1. The part of the CDR3 DNA that was read is TGTGCCAGCAGTTTTCTAGCGGGAGGGACAGATACG. Translating it yields CASSFLAGGTDT. The whole CDR3 reads CASSFLAGGTDTQYF.

Concerning this clone itself: The CDR3 end lies 3 residues beyond the end of the read and is filled in from the germline J gene. The chain combines TRBV5-1 with TRBJ2-7; 10 bases map to TRBD2. Germline V lookup: CDR1 SGHRS, CDR2 YFSETQ. Unmatched junction bases numbered 10, after V lost 7 bases and J lost 0 bases. This CDR3 is built from 16 residues. The sequenced CDR3 bases are TGCGCCAGCCGTAAAGGACTAGCGGAGCCCTCCTACGAG. The encoded protein is CASRKGLAEPSYE. The whole CDR3 sequence reads CASRKGLAEPSYEQYF.

With regard to this clone: From the germline J gene comes the end of the CDR3, since the read stops 3 residues before it. The chain carries TRBV7-2 and TRBJ2-1, with D maybe TRBD2 (6 bases). The ends were cut back, 4 bases at V and 7 bases at J, with 14 bases in the middle. The CDR3 extends over 14 amino acids. Per the germline V gene, CDR1 is SGHTA and CDR2 is FQGNSA. The DNA read from the CDR3 is TGTGCCAGCAGCTCCCGCAGTGGGGGGAATGAG. This sequence encodes CASSSRSGGNE. The complete CDR3 reads CASSSRSGGNEQFF.